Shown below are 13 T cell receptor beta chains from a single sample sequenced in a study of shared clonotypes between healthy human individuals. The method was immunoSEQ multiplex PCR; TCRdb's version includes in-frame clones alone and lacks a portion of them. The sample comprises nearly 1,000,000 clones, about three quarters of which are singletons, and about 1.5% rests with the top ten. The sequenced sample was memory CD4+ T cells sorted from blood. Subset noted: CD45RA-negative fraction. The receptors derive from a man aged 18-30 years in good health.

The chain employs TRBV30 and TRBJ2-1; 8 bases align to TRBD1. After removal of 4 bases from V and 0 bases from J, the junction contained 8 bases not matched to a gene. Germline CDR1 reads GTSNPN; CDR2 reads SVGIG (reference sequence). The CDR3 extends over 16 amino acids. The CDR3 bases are TGTGCCTGGATTAGAGGGACAGGCTTCTCCTACAATGAGCAGTTCTTC. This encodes CAWIRGTGFSYNEQFF.

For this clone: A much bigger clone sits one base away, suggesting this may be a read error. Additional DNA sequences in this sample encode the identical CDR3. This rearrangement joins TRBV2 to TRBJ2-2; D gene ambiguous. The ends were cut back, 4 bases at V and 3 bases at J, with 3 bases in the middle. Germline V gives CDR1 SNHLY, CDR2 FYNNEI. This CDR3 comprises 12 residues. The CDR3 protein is CASSGDTGELFF. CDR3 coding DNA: TGTGCCAGCAGTGGGGACACCGGGGAGCTGTTTTTT.

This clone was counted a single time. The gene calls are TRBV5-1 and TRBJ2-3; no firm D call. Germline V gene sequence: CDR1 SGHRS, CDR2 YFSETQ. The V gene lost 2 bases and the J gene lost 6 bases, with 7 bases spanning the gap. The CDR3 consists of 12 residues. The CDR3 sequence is CASSFTLDTQYF. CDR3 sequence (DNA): TGCGCCAGCAGCTTCACCTTGGATACGCAGTATTTT. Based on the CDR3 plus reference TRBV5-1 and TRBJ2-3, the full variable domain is KAGVTQTPRYLIKTRGQQVTLSCSPISGHRSVSWYQQTPGQGLQFLFEYFSETQRNKGNFPGRFSGRQFSNSRSEMNVSTLELGDSALYLCASSFTLDTQYFGPGTRLTVL.

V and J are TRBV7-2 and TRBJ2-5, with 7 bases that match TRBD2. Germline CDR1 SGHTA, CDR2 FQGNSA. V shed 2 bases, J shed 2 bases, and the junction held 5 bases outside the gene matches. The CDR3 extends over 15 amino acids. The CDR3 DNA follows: TGTGCCAGCAGCTTACTAGCGGCGGGACAAGAGACCCAGTACTTC. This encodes CASSLLAAGQETQYF. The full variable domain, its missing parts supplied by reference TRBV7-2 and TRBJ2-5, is GAGVSQSPSNKVTEKGKDVELRCDPISGHTALYWYRQSLGQGLEFLIYFQGNSAPDKSGLPSDRFSAERTGGSVSTLTIQRTQQEDSAVYLCASSLLAAGQETQYFGPGTRLLVL.

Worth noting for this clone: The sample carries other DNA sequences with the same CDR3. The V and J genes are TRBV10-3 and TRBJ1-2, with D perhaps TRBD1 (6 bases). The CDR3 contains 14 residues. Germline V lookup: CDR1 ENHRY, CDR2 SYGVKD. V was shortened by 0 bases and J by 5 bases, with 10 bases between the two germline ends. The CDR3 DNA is TGTGCCATCAGTGAGTCGACCCAGGGGTATGGCTACACCTTC. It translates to CAISESTQGYGYTF.

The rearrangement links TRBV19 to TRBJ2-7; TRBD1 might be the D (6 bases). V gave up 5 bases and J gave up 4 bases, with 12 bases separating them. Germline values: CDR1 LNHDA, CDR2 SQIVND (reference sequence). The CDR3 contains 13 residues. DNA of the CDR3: TGTGCCAGTAGTGACCCCCAGGGGTACGAGCAGTACTTC. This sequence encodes CASSDPQGYEQYF.

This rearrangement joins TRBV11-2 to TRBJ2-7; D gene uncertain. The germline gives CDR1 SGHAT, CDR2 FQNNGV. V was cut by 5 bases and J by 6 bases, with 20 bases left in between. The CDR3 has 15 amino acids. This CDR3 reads CASSSSDRAKGEQYF. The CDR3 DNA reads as TGTGCCAGCAGCAGCTCAGACCGAGCTAAAGGCGAGCAGTACTTC.

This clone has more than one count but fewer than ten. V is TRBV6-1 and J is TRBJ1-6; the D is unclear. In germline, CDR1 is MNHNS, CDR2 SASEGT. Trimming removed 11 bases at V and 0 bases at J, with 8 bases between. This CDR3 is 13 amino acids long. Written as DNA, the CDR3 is TGTGCCGTCATTGGCTCCTATAATTCACCCCTCCACTTT. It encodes CAVIGSYNSPLHF.

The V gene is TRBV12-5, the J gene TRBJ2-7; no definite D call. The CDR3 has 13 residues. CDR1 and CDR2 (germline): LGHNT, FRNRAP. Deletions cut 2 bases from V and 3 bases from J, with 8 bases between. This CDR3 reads CASGLSQIYEQYF. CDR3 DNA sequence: TGTGCTAGTGGTTTGTCCCAGATCTACGAGCAGTACTTC.

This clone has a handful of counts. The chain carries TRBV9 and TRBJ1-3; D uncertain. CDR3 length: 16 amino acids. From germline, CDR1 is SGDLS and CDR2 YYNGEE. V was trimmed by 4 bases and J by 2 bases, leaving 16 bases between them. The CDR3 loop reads CASSRISTSPGNTIYF. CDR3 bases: TGTGCCAGCAGCCGCATCTCGACCTCCCCTGGAAACACCATATATTTT.

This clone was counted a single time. CDR3 nucleotides: TGTGCCAGCAGCCCACTAGCGGGAACTAGCACAGATACGCAGTATTTT. Its translation is CASSPLAGTSTDTQYF. The V gene is TRBV2, the J gene TRBJ2-3; 10 nucleotides agree with TRBD2. CDR3 size: 16 residues. Germline loops: CDR1 SNHLY, CDR2 FYNNEI. V was pared by 6 bases and J by 0 bases, with 6 bases of the junction left unmatched.

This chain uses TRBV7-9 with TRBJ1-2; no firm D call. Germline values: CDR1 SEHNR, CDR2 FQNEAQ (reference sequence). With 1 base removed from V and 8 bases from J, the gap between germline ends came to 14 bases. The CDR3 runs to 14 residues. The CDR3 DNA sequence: TGTGCCAGCAGCTTAGAATCGGCGTCGGGGGGCTACACCTTC. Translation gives CASSLESASGGYTF.

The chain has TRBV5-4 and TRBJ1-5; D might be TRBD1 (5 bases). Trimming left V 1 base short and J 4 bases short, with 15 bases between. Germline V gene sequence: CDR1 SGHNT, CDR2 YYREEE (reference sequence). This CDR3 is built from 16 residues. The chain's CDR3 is CASSLNGGLGNQPQHF. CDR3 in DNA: TGTGCCAGCAGCTTGAATGGGGGTCTTGGGAATCAGCCCCAGCATTTT.